These 2 T cell receptor beta chains came from one sample sequenced in a study of Graves' ophthalmopathy and Graves' hyperthyroidism. RNA transcripts provided the template for amplifying TCR beta CDR3 regions. HTBI primers served in a first-round RT-PCR, which a second-round multiplex PCR followed. TCRdb re-called the multiplex PCR reads with MiXCR, one entry per CDR3 protein. The sample contains about 740,000 distinct CDR3 sequences, 40% of which appear only once. The sequencing sample was made of peripheral blood. These receptors were obtained from an adult man with Graves' ophthalmopathy.

This clonotype showed up just a few times. The CDR3 protein is CASSQLGTAQETQYF. The CDR3 DNA is TGCGCCAGCAGTCAGCTTGGGACAGCCCAAGAGACCCAGTACTTC. The chain joins TRBV5-1 to TRBJ2-5, with 7 bases aligning to TRBD1. The CDR3 consists of 15 residues. CDR1 and CDR2 (germline): SGHRS, YFSETQ. V lost 5 bases to trimming and J lost 1 base; unmatched junction nucleotides: 8.

The table lists this clonotype with many counts. The genes are TRBV29-1 and TRBJ1-2, with unresolved D. The V gene lost 6 bases and the J gene lost 5 bases, with 16 bases spanning the gap. The CDR3 contains 13 residues. Looked up from germline, CDR1 is SQVTM and CDR2 is ANQGSEA. The CDR3 spells CSVSIPPTYGYTF. For the CDR3, the DNA is TGCAGCGTGTCCATCCCCCCGACTTATGGCTACACCTTC. Supplemented by reference TRBV29-1 and TRBJ1-2, the full variable domain reads SAVISQKPSRDICQRGTSLTIQCQVDSQVTMMFWYRQQPGQSLTLIATANQGSEATYESGFVIDKFPISRPNLTFSTLTVSNMSPEDSSIYLCSVSIPPTYGYTFGSGTRLTVV.